The T cell receptor beta chain described here comes from a study of T cells in Graves' hyperthyroidism and ophthalmopathy. In germline, CDR1 is MDHEN, CDR2 SYDVKM. CDR3 length equals 12 residues. V was clipped by 3 bases and J by 6 bases, with 9 bases between them. TCR beta CDR3 regions were amplified from RNA. HTBI primers were used for first-round RT-PCR of the TCR CDR3. Each CDR3 protein is one row after TCRdb ran MiXCR on the multiplex PCR reads. The data hold roughly 400,000 distinct CDR3 sequences, with approximately 14% observed a single time. This clonotype was found many times. V is TRBV28 and J is TRBJ2-7; unclear D gene. Sequencing was done on a sample of blood. The origin of this receptor is a woman under 30 with Graves' hyperthyroidism that later progressed to Graves' ophthalmopathy. The CDR3 here is CASSLLGREQYF. The CDR3 nucleotides read TGTGCCAGCAGTTTGTTGGGTCGCGAGCAGTACTTC.